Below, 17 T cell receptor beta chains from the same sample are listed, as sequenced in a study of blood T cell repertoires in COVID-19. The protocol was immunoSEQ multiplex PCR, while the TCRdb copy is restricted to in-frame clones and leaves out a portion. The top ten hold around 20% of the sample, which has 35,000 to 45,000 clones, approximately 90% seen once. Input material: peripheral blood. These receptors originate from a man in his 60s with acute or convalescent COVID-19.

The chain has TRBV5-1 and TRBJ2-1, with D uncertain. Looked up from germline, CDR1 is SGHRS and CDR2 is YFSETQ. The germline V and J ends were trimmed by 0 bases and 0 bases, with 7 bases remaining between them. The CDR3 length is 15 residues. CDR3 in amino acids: CASSLDRSSYNEQFF. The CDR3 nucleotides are TGCGCCAGCAGCTTGGACCGGAGCTCCTACAATGAGCAGTTCTTC.

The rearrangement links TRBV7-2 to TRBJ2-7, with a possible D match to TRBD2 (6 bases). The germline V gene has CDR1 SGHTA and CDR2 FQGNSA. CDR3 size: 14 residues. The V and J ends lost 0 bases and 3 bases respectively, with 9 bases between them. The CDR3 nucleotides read TGTGCCAGCAGCTTAGCGGGCGGGAACTACGAGCAGTACGTC. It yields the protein CASSLAGGNYEQYV.

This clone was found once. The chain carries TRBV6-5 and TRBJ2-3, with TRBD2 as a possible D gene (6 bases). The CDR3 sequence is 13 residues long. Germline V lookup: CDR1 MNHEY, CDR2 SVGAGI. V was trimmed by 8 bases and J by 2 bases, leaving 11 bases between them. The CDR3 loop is CASLGLNTDTQYF. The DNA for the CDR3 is TGTGCCAGCCTGGGACTCAACACAGATACGCAGTATTTT.

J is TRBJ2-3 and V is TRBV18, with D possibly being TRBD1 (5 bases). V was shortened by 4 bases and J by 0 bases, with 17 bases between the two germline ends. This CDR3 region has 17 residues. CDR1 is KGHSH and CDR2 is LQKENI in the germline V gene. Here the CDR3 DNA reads TGTGCCAGCTCACTTAAACCCCTAGGGGTGAGCACAGATACGCAGTATTTT. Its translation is CASSLKPLGVSTDTQYF.

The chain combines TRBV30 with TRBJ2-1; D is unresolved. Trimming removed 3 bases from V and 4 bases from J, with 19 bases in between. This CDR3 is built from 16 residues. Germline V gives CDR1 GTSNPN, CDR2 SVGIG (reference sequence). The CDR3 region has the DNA TGTGCCTGGAGAGCCCTATCCCCGCAGGCTTACAATGAGCAGTTCTTC. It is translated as CAWRALSPQAYNEQFF.

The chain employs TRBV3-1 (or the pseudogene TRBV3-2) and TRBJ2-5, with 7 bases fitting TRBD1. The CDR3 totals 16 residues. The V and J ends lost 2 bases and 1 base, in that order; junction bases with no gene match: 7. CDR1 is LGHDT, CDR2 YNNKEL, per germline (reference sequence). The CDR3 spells CASSQTPGTAQETQYF. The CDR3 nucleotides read TGTGCCAGCAGCCAAACACCCGGGACAGCCCAAGAGACCCAGTACTTC.

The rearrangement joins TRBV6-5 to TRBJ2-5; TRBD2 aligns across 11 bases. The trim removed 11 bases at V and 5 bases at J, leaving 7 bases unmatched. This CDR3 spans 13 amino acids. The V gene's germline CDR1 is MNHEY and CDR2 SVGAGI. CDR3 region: CALQGLAEETQYF. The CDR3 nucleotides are TGTGCCCTCCAGGGACTAGCGGAGGAGACCCAGTACTTC.

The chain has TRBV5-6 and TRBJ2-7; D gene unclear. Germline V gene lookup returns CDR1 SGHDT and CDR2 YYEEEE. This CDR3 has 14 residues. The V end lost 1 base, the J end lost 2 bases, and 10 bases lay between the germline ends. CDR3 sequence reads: CASSLFPSTYEQYV. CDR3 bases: TGTGCCAGCAGCTTGTTTCCGAGTACCTACGAGCAGTACGTC.

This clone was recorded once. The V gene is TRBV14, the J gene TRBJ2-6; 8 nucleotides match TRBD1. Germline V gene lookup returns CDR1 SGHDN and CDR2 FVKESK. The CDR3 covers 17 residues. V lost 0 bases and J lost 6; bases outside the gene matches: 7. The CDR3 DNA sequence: TGTGCCAGCAGCCAAGATATCGGACAGGGATCGGCCAACGTCCTGACTTTC. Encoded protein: CASSQDIGQGSANVLTF. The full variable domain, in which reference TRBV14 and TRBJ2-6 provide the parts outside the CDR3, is EAGVTQFPSHSVIEKGQTVTLRCDPISGHDNLYWYRRVMGKEIKFLLHFVKESKQDESGMPNNRFLAERTGGTYSTLKVQPAELEDSGVYFCASSQDIGQGSANVLTFGAGSRLTVL.

The CDR3: CASIPPGASGSHEQYF. CDR3 bases: TGCGCCAGCATCCCCCCCGGCGCTAGCGGGAGTCACGAGCAGTACTTC. This chain links TRBV10-2 with TRBJ2-7; 10 bases agree with TRBD2. The CDR3 totals 16 residues. In germline, CDR1 is WSHSY, CDR2 SAAADI. Trimming cost V 7 bases and J 5 bases; bases outside gene matches: 14.

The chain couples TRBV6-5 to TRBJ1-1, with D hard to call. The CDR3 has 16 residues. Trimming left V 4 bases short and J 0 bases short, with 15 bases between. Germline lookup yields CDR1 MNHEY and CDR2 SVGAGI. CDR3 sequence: CASSFTMEAMNTEAFF. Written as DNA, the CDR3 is TGTGCCAGCAGTTTCACAATGGAGGCCATGAACACTGAAGCTTTCTTT.

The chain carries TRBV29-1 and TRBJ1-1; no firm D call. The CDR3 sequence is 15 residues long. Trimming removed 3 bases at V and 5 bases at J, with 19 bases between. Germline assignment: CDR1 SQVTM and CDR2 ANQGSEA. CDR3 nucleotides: TGCAGCGTTGACTGGATATCGAGGATTCAGACTGAAGCTTTCTTT. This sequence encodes CSVDWISRIQTEAFF. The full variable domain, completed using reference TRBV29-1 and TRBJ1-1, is SAVISQKPSRDICQRGTSLTIQCQVDSQVTMMFWYRQQPGQSLTLIATANQGSEATYESGFVIDKFPISRPNLTFSTLTVSNMSPEDSSIYLCSVDWISRIQTEAFFGQGTRLTVV.

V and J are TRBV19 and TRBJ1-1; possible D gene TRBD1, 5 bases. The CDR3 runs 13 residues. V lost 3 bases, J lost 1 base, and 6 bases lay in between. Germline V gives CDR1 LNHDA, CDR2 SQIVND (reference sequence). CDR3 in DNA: TGTGCCAGTAGTATTAGGGGGAACACTGAAGCTTTCTTT. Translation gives CASSIRGNTEAFF.

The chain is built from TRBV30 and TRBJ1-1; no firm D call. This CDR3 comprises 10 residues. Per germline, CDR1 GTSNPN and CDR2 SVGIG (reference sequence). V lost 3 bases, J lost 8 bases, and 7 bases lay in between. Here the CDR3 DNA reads TGTGCCTGGAGCAGGAAAGAAGCTTTCTTT. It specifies CAWSRKEAFF.

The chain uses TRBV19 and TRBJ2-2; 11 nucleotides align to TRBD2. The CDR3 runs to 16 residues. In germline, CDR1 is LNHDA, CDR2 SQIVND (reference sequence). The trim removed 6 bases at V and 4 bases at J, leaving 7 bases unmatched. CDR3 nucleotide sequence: TGTGCCAGTAGCGGTACTAGCGGGAGTTTCACCGGGGAGCTGTTTTTT. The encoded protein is CASSGTSGSFTGELFF. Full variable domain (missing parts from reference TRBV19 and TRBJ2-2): DGGITQSPKYLFRKEGQNVTLSCEQNLNHDAMYWYRQDPGQGLRLIYYSQIVNDFQKGDIAEGYSVSREKKESFPLTVTSAQKNPTAFYLCASSGTSGSFTGELFFGEGSRLTVL.

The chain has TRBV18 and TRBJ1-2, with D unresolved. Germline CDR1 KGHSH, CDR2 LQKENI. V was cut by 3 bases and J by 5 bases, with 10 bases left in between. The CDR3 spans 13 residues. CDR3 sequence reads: CASSPRTVYGYTF. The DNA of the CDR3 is TGTGCCAGCTCACCTCGGACTGTATATGGCTACACCTTC.

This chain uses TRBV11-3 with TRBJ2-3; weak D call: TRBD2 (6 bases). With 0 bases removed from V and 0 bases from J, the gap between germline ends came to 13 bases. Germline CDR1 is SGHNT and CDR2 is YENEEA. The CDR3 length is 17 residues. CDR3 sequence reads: CASSLDNGGASTDTQYF. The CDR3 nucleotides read TGTGCCAGCAGCTTAGATAATGGCGGGGCAAGCACAGATACGCAGTATTTT.